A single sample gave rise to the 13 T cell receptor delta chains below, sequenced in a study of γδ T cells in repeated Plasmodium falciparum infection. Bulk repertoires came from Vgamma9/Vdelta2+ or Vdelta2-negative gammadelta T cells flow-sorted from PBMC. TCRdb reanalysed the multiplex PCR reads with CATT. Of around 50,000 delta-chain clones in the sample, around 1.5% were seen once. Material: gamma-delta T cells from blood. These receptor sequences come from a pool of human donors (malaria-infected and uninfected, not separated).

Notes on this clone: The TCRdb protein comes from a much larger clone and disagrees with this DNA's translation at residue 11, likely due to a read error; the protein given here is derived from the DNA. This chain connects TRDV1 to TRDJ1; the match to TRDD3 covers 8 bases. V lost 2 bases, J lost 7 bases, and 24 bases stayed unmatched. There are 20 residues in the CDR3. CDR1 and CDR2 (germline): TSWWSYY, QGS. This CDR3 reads CALGERGLPVSWGTTIKLIF. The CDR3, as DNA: TGTGCTCTTGGGGAAAGAGGGCTTCCTGTCTCCTGGGGGACAACTATTAAACTCATCTTT.

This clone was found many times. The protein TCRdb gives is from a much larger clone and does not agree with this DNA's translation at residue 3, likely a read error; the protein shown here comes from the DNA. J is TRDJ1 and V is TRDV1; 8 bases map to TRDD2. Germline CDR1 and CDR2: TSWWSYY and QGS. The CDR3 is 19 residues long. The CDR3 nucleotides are TGTGCTATTGGGGAACTTCATCTTCCTACGAAGGGTTCCACCGATAAACTCATCTTT. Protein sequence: CAIGELHLPTKGSTDKLIF.

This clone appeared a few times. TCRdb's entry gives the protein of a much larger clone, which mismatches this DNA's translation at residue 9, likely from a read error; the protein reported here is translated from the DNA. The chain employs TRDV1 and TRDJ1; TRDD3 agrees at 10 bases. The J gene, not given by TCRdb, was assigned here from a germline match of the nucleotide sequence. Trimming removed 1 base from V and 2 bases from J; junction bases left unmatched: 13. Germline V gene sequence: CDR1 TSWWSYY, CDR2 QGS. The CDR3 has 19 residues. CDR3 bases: TGTGCTCTTGGGGAACCCACGGCAGGCTGGGGGATAGGGACCGATAAACTCATCTTT. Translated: CALGEPTAGWGIGTDKLIF.

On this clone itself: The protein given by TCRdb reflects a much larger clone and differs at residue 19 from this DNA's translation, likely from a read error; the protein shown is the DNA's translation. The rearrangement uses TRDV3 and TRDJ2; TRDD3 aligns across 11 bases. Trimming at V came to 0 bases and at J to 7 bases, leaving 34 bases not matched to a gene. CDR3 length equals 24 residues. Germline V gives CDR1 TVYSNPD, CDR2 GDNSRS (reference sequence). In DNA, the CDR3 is TGTGCCTTTAGATTCTACCGGAACTACGAGGGAATTTACTGGGGGATAGTGGTTGGAGCACAACTCTTCTTT. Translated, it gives CAFRFYRNYEGIYWGIVVGAQLFF.

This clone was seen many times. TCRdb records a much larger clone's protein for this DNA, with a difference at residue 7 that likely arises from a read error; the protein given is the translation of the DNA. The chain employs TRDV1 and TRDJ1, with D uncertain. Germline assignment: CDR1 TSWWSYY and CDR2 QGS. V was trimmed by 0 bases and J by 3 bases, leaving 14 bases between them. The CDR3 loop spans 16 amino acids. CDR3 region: CALGELGTGTADKLIF. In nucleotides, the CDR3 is TGTGCTCTTGGGGAACTAGGCACCGGGACGGCCGATAAACTCATCTTT.

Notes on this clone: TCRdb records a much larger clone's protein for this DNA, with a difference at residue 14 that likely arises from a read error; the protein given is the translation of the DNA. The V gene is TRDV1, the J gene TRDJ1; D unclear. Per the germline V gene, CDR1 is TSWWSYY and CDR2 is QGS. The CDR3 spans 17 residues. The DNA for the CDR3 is TGTGCTCTTGGGGAACTTCCATCATATATCTTCACCGATAGACTCATCTTT. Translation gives CALGELPSYIFTDRLIF.

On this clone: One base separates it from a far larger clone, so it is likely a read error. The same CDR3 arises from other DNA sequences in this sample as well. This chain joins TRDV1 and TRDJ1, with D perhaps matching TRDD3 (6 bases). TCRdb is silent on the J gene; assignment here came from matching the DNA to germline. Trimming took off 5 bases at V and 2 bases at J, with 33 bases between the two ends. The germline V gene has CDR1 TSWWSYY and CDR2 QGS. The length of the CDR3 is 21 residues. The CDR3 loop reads CALGPPWGRWGGAGETDKLIF. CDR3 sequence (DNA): TGTGCTCTTGGGCCACCCTGGGGACGATGGGGGGGCGCGGGGGAGACCGATAAACTCATCTTT.

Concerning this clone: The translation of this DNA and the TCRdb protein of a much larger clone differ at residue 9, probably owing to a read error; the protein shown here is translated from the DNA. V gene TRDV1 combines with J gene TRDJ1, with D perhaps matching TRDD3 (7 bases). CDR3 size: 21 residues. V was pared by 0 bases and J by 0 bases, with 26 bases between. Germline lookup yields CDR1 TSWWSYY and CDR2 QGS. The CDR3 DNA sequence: TGTGCTCTTGGGGAACTAGGCCTTCTCCTACTGGGGATCCTGTACACCGATAAACTCATCTTT. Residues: CALGELGLLLLGILYTDKLIF.

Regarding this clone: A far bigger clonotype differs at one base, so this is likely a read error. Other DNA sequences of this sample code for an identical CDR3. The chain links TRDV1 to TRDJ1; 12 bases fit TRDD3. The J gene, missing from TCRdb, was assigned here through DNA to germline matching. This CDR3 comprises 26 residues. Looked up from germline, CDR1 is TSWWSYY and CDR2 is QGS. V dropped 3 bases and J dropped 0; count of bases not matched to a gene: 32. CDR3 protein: CALGEPPPTPSYWGIPGGWYTDKLIF. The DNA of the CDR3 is TGTGCTCTTGGGGAGCCCCCTCCTACGCCTAGCTACTGGGGGATACCAGGGGGATGGTACACCGATAAACTCATCTTT.

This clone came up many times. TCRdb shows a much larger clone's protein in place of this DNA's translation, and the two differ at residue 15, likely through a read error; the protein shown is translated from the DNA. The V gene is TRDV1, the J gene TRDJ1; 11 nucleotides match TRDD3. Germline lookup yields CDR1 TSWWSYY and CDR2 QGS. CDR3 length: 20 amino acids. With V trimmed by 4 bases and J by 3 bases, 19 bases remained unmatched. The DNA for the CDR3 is TGTGCTCTTGGGGCCGCCTTCGGCTGGTGGGGGATACGGGGGGCCGATAAACTCATCTTT. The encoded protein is CALGAAFGWWGIRGADKLIF.

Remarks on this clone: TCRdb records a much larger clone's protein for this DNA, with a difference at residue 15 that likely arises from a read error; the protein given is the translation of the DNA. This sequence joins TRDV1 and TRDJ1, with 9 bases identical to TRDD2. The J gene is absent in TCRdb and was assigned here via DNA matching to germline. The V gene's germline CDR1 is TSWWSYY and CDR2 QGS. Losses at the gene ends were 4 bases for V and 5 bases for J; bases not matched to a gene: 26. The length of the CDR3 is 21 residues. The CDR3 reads CALGAHDLPTFWGARTDKLIF. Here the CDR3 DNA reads TGTGCTCTTGGGGCACACGACCTTCCTACGTTCTGGGGGGCTCGGACTGATAAACTCATCTTT.

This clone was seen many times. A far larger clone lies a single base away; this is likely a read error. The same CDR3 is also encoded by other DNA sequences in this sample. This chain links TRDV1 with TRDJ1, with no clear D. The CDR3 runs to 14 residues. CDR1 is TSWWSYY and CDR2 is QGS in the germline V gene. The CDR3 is CALGELIGSDKLIF. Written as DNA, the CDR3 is TGTGCTCTTGGGGAACTCATCGGGTCCGATAAACTCATCTTC.

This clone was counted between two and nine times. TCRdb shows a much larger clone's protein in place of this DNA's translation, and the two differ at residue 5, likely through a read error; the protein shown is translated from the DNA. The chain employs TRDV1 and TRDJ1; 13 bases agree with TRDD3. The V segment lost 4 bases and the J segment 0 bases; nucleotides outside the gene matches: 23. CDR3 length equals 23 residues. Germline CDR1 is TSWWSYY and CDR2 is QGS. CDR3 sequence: CALGVPTGREILGDTGYTDKLIF. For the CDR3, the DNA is TGTGCTCTTGGGGTACCTACAGGGCGTGAGATACTGGGGGATACGGGGTACACCGATAAACTCATCTTT.